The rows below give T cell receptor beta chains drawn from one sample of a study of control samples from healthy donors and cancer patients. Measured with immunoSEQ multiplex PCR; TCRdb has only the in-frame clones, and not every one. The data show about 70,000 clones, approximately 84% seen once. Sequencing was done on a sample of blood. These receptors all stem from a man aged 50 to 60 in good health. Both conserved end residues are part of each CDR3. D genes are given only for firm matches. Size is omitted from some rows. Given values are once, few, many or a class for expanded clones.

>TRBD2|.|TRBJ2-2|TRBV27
CASSFRLAGGNTGELFF
TGTGCCAGCAGTTTCAGGCTAGCGGGAGGGAACACCGGGGAGCTGTTTTTT
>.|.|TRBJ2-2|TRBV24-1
CATSDLYRNTGELFF
TGTGCCACCAGTGATTTGTATAGAAACACCGGGGAGCTGTTTTTT
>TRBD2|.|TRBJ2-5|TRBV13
CASSLDGGAGGLEETQYF
TGTGCCAGCAGCTTAGATGGGGGAGCGGGGGGCCTCGAGGAGACCCAGTACTTC
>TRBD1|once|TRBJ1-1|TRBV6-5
CASRGTGLAFF
TGTGCCAGCAGGGGGACAGGGTTGGCTTTCTTT
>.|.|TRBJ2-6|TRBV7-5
CARSPPPGTAGANVLTF
TGTGCCAGAAGCCCGCCCCCCGGGACAGCTGGGGCCAACGTCCTGACTTTC
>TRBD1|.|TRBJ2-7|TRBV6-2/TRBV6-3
CASSRQGSNEQYF
TGTGCCAGCAGCCGACAGGGTAGCAACGAGCAGTACTTC
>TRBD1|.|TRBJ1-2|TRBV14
CASSYRGSYGYTF
TGTGCCAGCAGCTACAGGGGTAGCTATGGCTACACCTTC
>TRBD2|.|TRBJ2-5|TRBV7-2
CASMLLGGAQETQYF
TGTGCCAGCATGCTCCTCGGGGGGGCGCAGGAGACCCAGTACTTC
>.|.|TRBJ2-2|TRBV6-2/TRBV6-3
CASSYLLGTGELFF
TGTGCCAGCAGTTACCTCCTAGGCACCGGGGAGCTGTTTTTT
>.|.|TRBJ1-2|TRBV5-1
CASSFSGGDYGYTF
TGCGCCAGCAGCTTCTCCGGGGGAGACTATGGCTACACCTTC
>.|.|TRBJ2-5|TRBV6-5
CASSSGRRQETQYF
TGTGCCAGCAGCTCAGGACGGCGCCAAGAGACCCAGTACTTC
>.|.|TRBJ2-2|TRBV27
CASSLWRALTGELFF
TGTGCCAGCAGTTTATGGCGGGCCCTCACCGGGGAGCTGTTTTTT
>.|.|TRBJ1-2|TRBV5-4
CASSFRGSYGYTF
TGTGCCAGCAGCTTCCGGGGGAGCTATGGCTACACCTTC
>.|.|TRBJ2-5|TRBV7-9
CASSLNPGFVQETQYF
TGTGCCAGCAGCTTAAACCCCGGGTTTGTCCAAGAGACCCAGTACTTC
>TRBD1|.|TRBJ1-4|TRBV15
CATSRRGTNEKLFF
TGTGCCACCAGCCGCAGGGGGACTAATGAAAAACTGTTTTTT
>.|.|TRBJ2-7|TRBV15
CATSRDGREQYF
TGTGCCACCAGCAGAGATGGGCGCGAGCAGTACTTC
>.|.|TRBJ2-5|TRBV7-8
CASSRERVRETQYF
TGTGCCAGCAGCCGAGAGCGGGTAAGAGAGACCCAGTACTTC
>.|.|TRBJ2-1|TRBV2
CASSGRREGRDPEQFF
TGTGCCAGCAGTGGGCGTCGGGAAGGACGGGATCCTGAGCAGTTCTTC
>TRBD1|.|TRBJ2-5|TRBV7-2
CASSPTGFAETQYF
TGTGCCAGCAGCCCGACAGGGTTTGCGGAGACCCAGTACTTC
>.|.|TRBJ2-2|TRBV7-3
CASSLVRGRVPGELFF
TGTGCCAGCAGCTTAGTTCGGGGGAGAGTTCCCGGGGAGCTGTTTTTT
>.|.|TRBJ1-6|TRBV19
CASSPPGSPLHF
TGTGCCAGTAGTCCCCCGGGTTCACCCCTCCACTTT
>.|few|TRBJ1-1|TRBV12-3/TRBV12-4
CASSHSGLAFF
TGTGCCAGCAGTCACTCAGGATTGGCTTTCTTT